The clone carrying this T cell receptor (beta chain) occurred a few times. With V trimmed by 5 bases and J by 0 bases, 8 bases remained unmatched. CDR1 DFQATT and CDR2 SNEGSKA come from the germline V gene (reference sequence). The CDR3 totals 16 residues. This record comes from a study of T cells after yellow fever vaccination. TCRdb recomputed calls from the 5' RACE reads with MiXCR, one row per CDR3 protein. The data show roughly 140,000 distinct CDR3 sequences, over 7% seen once. This sequence joins TRBV20-1 and TRBJ2-3, with 10 nucleotides matching TRBD1. The sequences come from CD4+ T cells sorted from PBMCs, collected 5 days after the yellow fever booster vaccination. The clonotype was recovered from a young man who received the YFV17D yellow fever vaccine. CDR3 protein: CSAPTRDRGSTDTQYF. DNA for the CDR3: TGCAGTGCTCCCACCCGGGACAGGGGAAGCACAGATACGCAGTATTTT.